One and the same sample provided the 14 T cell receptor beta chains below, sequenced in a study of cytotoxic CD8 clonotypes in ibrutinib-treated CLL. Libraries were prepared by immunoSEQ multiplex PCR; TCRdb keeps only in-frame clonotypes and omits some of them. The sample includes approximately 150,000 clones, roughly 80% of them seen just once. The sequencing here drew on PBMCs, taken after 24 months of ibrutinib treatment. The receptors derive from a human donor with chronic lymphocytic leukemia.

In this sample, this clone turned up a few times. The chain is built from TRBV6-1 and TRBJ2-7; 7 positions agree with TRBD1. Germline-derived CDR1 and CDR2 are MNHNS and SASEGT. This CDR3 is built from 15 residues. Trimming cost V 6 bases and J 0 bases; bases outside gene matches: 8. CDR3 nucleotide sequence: TGTGCCAGCAGCCGACAGGGCTCCATCTCCTACGAGCAGTACTTC. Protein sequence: CASSRQGSISYEQYF.

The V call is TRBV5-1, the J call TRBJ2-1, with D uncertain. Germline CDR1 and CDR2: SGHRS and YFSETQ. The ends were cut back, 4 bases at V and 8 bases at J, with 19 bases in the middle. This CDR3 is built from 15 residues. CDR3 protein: CASSLNVGRSDEQFF. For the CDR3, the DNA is TGCGCCAGCAGCCTGAATGTTGGACGCTCGGATGAGCAGTTCTTC.

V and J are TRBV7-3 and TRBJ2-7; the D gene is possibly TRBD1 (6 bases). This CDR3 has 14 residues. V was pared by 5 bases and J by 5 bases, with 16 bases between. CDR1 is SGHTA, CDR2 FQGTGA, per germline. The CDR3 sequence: CASSREGQFDEQYF. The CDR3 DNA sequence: TGTGCCAGCAGCCGAGAAGGACAGTTCGACGAGCAGTACTTC.

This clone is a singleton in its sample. The CDR3 sequence: CASSKRQGSNEQFF. CDR3 DNA sequence: TGTGCCAGCAGCAAACGACAGGGCAGCAATGAGCAGTTCTTC. This chain connects TRBV7-9 to TRBJ2-1; 7 bases line up with TRBD1. Germline CDR1 reads SEHNR; CDR2 reads FQNEAQ (reference sequence). The CDR3 extends over 14 amino acids. The junction had 7 bases not matched to a gene; V was cut back by 5 bases and J by 6 bases.

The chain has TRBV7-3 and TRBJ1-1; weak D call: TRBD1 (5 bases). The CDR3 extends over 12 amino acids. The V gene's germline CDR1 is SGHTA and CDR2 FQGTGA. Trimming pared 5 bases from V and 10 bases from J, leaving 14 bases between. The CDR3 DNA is TGTGCCAGCAGCGACTCCGGGACGAGAGCTTTCTTT. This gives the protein CASSDSGTRAFF.

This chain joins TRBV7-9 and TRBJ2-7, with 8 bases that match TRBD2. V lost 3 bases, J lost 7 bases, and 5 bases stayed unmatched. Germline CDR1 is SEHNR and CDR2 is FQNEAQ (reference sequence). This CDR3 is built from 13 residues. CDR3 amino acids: CASSFSGTREQYF. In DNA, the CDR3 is TGTGCCAGCAGCTTCTCCGGGACTAGAGAGCAGTACTTC.

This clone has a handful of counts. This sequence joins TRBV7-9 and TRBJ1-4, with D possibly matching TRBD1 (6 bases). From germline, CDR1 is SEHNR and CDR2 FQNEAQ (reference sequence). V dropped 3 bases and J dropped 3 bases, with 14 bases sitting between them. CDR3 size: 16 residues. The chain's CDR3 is CASSFQGGRPNEKLFF. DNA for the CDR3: TGTGCCAGCAGCTTTCAAGGGGGGAGGCCTAATGAAAAACTGTTTTTT.

The chain's CDR3 is CASSSWTRVREQFF. The DNA for the CDR3 is TGTGCCAGCAGTAGCTGGACTAGGGTCCGTGAGCAGTTCTTC. The chain combines TRBV7-9 with TRBJ2-1; TRBD2 agrees at 7 bases. The length of the CDR3 is 14 residues. The trim removed 6 bases at V and 9 bases at J, leaving 11 bases unmatched. Germline values: CDR1 SEHNR, CDR2 FQNEAQ (reference sequence).

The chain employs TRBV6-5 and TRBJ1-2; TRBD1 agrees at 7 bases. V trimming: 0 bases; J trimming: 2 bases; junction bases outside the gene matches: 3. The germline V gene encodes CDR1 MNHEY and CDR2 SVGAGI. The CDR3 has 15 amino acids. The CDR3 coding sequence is TGTGCCAGCAGTTACTCGGACAGGCCAAACTATGGCTACACCTTC. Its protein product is CASSYSDRPNYGYTF.

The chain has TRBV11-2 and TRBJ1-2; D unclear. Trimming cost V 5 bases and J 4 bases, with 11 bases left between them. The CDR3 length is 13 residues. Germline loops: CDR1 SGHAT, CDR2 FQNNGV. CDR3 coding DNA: TGTGCCAGCAGCCTAGGGATGGGCTATGGCTACACCTTC. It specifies CASSLGMGYGYTF.

The CDR3: CASSPTGLTKNIQYF. DNA of the CDR3: TGTGCCAGCAGCCCAACAGGGCTAACCAAAAACATTCAGTACTTC. V usage is TRBV21-1 and J usage is TRBJ2-4; the table gives TRBD1 as D, unverified against the DNA. TRBV21-1 is a documented pseudogene. There are 15 residues in the CDR3.

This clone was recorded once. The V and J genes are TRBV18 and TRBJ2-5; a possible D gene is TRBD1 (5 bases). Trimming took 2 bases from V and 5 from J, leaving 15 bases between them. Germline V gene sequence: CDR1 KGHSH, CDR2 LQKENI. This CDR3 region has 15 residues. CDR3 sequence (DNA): TGTGCCAGCTCACCAGTCAATGGGGCCGGGGAGACCCAGTACTTC. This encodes CASSPVNGAGETQYF.

The CDR3 coding sequence is TGTGCCAGTAGTAACGAAAAGGGGACTCGAGGTCAAAGCGGGGAGCTGTTTTTT. This encodes CASSNEKGTRGQSGELFF. The genes are TRBV19 and TRBJ2-2; D possibly corresponds to TRBD2 (6 bases). V lost 4 bases to trimming and J lost 7 bases, with 25 bases between them. The CDR3 has 18 amino acids. The germline V gene encodes CDR1 LNHDA and CDR2 SQIVND (reference sequence).

As DNA, the CDR3 is TGCAGCGTTGAAGCCCCGGATCAGCCCCAGCATTTT. Protein sequence: CSVEAPDQPQHF. V gene TRBV29-1 combines with J gene TRBJ1-5; D is ambiguous. Per germline, CDR1 SQVTM and CDR2 ANQGSEA. Trimming left V 1 base short and J 5 bases short, with 6 bases between. The CDR3 spans 12 residues.